The clone carrying this TCR beta chain was observed a handful of times. This specimen comes from a study of CD8+CD57+ T cells in acquired aplastic anemia. The sequenced patients had an expansion of CD8+CD57+ cells seen by flow cytometry. Genomic DNA acted as the template from which TCR beta VDJ combination and CDR3 sequence profiling were carried out. TCRdb passed the reads through MiXCR, listing each CDR3 protein once. The sample includes about 250,000 distinct CDR3 sequences, around 45% of them seen just once. The CDR3 runs 14 residues. In germline, CDR1 is SGHVS, CDR2 FNYEAQ. V lost 1 base and J lost 2; bases outside the gene matches: 2.

The chain recombines TRBV7-6 with TRBJ2-7; TRBD2 agrees at 7 bases. This clonotype was obtained from a human donor with aplastic anemia. Sample: sorted CD4+, CD8+, or CD8+CD57+ T cells (not recorded which) from PBMCs. The chain's CDR3 is CASSLVAGAYEQYF. In DNA, the CDR3 is TGTGCCAGCAGCTTAGTTGCGGGGGCCTACGAGCAGTACTTC.